The following is a TCR beta chain sequence with its context. The record originates from a study of blood T cells in healthy people across ages. Primed by a sample-barcoded 5' primer and a J-beta primer mix, a second PCR proceeded for roughly 6 to 12 cycles. MiXCR was run by TCRdb on the 5' RACE reads, yielding one entry per CDR3 protein. The table includes almost 1 million distinct CDR3 sequences, 45% to 60% detected once. Each sample provided at least 5 micrograms of extracted total RNA. The receptor was derived from a woman aged 55-70 years in good health. Sequenced input: blood.

For the CDR3, the DNA is TGTGCCAGCAGTTCCAACCTAGCGCGACACTCCTACGAGCAGTACTTC. Protein: CASSSNLARHSYEQYF. The chain recombines TRBV6-2 or TRBV6-3 with TRBJ2-7; D might be TRBD2 (6 bases). Germline V gene lookup returns CDR1 MNHEY and CDR2 SVGEGT. CDR3 length: 16 residues. V was trimmed by 4 bases and J by 0 bases, leaving 16 bases between them.